The 14 T cell receptor beta chains given below trace back to one sample, sequenced in a study of immune cell composition in non-small cell lung cancer. Clones were read by immunoSEQ multiplex PCR, and TCRdb kept only the in-frame ones, dropping some. This sample has some 3,600 clones, with over 65% found just once. The specimen was lung tumor tissue. Source of these receptors: a human donor with non-small cell lung cancer.

The genes are TRBV5-6 and TRBJ1-5, with TRBD1 matching over 9 bases. The ends lost 1 base at V and 4 bases at J; junction bases unmatched: 3. Germline CDR1 is SGHDT and CDR2 is YYEEEE. The CDR3 runs to 15 residues. This CDR3 is CASSLRGTGNQPQHF. Here the CDR3 DNA reads TGTGCCAGCAGCTTGCGGGGGACAGGGAATCAGCCCCAGCATTTT.

This rearrangement joins TRBV10-3 to TRBJ2-3, with 10 bases that match TRBD2. Per the germline V gene, CDR1 is ENHRY and CDR2 is SYGVKD. Trimming at V came to 3 bases and at J to 3 bases, leaving 3 bases not matched to a gene. CDR3 length: 15 residues. In DNA form, the CDR3 reads TGTGCCATCAGTGACCCTAGCGGGAGTACAGATACGCAGTATTTT. This encodes CAISDPSGSTDTQYF.

This clone was picked up a small number of times. The chain combines TRBV11-2 with TRBJ1-2; D might be TRBD1 (6 bases). The CDR3 has 19 amino acids. Per germline, CDR1 SGHAT and CDR2 FQNNGV. Trimming cost V 3 bases and J 2 bases, with 25 bases left between them. The CDR3 coding sequence is TGTGCCAGCAGCTTGTCCGACATATCAACAGGGAACAACAACTATGGCTACACCTTC. Translation: CASSLSDISTGNNNYGYTF.

This sequence joins TRBV28 and TRBJ2-7, with 9 bases that match TRBD2. The germline V gene encodes CDR1 MDHEN and CDR2 SYDVKM. This CDR3 region has 16 residues. Unmatched junction bases numbered 7, after V lost 4 bases and J lost 0 bases. In DNA form, the CDR3 reads TGTGCCAGCAGTTGGCTAGCGGGACGAATCTCCTACGAGCAGTACTTC. It is translated as CASSWLAGRISYEQYF.

The genes are TRBV7-2 and TRBJ2-7, with D perhaps TRBD2 (5 bases). The CDR3 has 16 amino acids. Germline assignment: CDR1 SGHTA and CDR2 FQGNSA. The germline V and J ends were trimmed by 5 bases and 3 bases, with 20 bases remaining between them. The CDR3 DNA follows: TGTGCCAGCAGCAAAATTGCTAGCCTGGGCGGCTACGAGCAGTACTTC. Protein: CASSKIASLGGYEQYF.

V usage is TRBV19 and J usage is TRBJ2-2, with 8 bases fitting TRBD2. The CDR3 extends over 18 amino acids. The trim removed 6 bases at V and 1 base at J, leaving 13 bases unmatched. The germline V gene has CDR1 LNHDA and CDR2 SQIVND (reference sequence). The CDR3 sequence is CASRARTGGLMNTGELFF. CDR3 nucleotide sequence: TGTGCCAGTAGGGCTCGGACGGGGGGGCTTATGAACACCGGGGAGCTGTTTTTT.

This CDR3 is CASSLRGGAETQYF. The CDR3 DNA reads TGTGCCAGCAGCTTGAGGGGGGGTGCCGAGACCCAGTACTTC. The chain joins TRBV5-4 to TRBJ2-5; tentatively, D is TRBD2 (7 bases). The germline CDR1 and CDR2 sequences are SGHNT and YYREEE (reference sequence). Trimming stripped 1 base from V and 5 bases from J, with 12 bases between. The CDR3 has 14 amino acids. Full variable domain (missing parts from reference TRBV5-4 and TRBJ2-5): ETGVTQSPTHLIKTRGQQVTLRCSSQSGHNTVSWYQQALGQGPQFIFQYYREEENGRGNFPPRFSGLQFPNYSSELNVNALELDDSALYLCASSLRGGAETQYFGPGTRLLVL.

The gene calls are TRBV7-9 and TRBJ2-1, with TRBD2 identical over 7 bases. The length of the CDR3 is 11 residues. CDR1 and CDR2 from the germline V gene are SEHNR and FQNEAQ (reference sequence). With 6 bases clipped from V and 15 bases from J, the junction kept 8 bases outside the gene matches. CDR3 nucleotides: TGTGCCAGCAGGGGATCGGGGGGACGGTTCTTC. Translated: CASRGSGGRFF. Complete variable domain (other parts from reference TRBV7-9 and TRBJ2-1): DTGVSQNPRHKITKRGQNVTFRCDPISEHNRLYWYRQTLGQGPEFLTYFQNEAQLEKSRLLSDRFSAERPKGSFSTLEIQRTEQGDSAMYLCASRGSGGRFFGPGTRLTVL.

The chain links TRBV7-2 to TRBJ1-5; 10 nucleotides agree with TRBD1. Germline V gene sequence: CDR1 SGHTA, CDR2 FQGNSA. With V trimmed by 0 bases and J by 6 bases, 8 bases remained unmatched. The CDR3 extends over 17 amino acids. The CDR3 DNA reads TGTGCCAGCAGCTTAGCACTAGGACAGGGGGGAGGTCAGCCCCAGCATTTT. Translation gives CASSLALGQGGGQPQHF.

J is TRBJ2-7 and V is TRBV19, with D unresolved. Looked up from germline, CDR1 is LNHDA and CDR2 is SQIVND (reference sequence). The CDR3 length is 14 residues. The V end was cut by 3 bases, the J end by 3 bases, with 12 bases between. CDR3 in DNA: TGTGCCAGTAGTATCTCCGACTCCTACTACGAGCAGTACTTC. Translated: CASSISDSYYEQYF.

The chain has TRBV2 and TRBJ1-2, with D unresolved. The V end was cut by 10 bases, the J end by 0 bases, with 9 bases between. The CDR3 is 12 residues long. Germline V gene lookup returns CDR1 SNHLY and CDR2 FYNNEI. This CDR3 reads CATTRANYGYTF. The CDR3 DNA reads as TGTGCCACAACTAGGGCTAACTATGGCTACACCTTC.

J is TRBJ2-2 and V is TRBV7-2; 8 positions match TRBD2. The CDR3 is 16 residues long. Losses at the gene ends were 7 bases for V and 4 bases for J; bases not matched to a gene: 11. The germline CDR1 and CDR2 sequences are SGHTA and FQGNSA. The CDR3, as DNA: TGTGCCAGCACCGATAGCGGGATCGTCGGCACCGGGGAGCTGTTTTTT. Its translation: CASTDSGIVGTGELFF.

This clone has a handful of counts. The chain combines TRBV7-9 with TRBJ1-4, with 9 bases identical to TRBD1. The germline V gene encodes CDR1 SEHNR and CDR2 FQNEAQ (reference sequence). V dropped 3 bases and J dropped 8; count of bases not matched to a gene: 13. CDR3 size: 17 residues. In DNA, the CDR3 is TGTGCCAGCAGCTTCACTCCGAACCGGGACAGGGACGAAAAACTGTTTTTT. Protein sequence: CASSFTPNRDRDEKLFF.

The gene calls are TRBV2 and TRBJ1-1, with D possibly being TRBD1 (5 bases). The CDR3 totals 13 residues. Germline values: CDR1 SNHLY, CDR2 FYNNEI. The germline V and J ends were trimmed by 3 bases and 7 bases, with 12 bases remaining between them. The CDR3 DNA is TGTGCCAGCAGTGAGCCATTTAGGGGTGAAGCTTTCTTT. Encoded protein: CASSEPFRGEAFF. Supplemented by reference TRBV2 and TRBJ1-1, the full variable domain reads EPEVTQTPSHQVTQMGQEVILRCVPISNHLYFYWYRQILGQKVEFLVSFYNNEISEKSEIFDDQFSVERPDGSNFTLKIRSTKLEDSAMYFCASSEPFRGEAFFGQGTRLTVV.